This T cell receptor beta chain was identified in a study of control samples from healthy donors and cancer patients. The method was immunoSEQ multiplex PCR; TCRdb's version includes in-frame clones alone and lacks a portion of them. The sample has tens of thousands of clones; approximately 89% are singletons. V was trimmed by 4 bases and J by 1 base, leaving 14 bases between them. From germline, CDR1 is SGDLS and CDR2 YYNGEE. The length of the CDR3 is 15 residues. This sequence originates from a man aged 45-65 years in good health. Sequenced input: blood. The rearrangement uses TRBV9 and TRBJ1-1; no definite D call. CDR3 sequence reads: CASSPRGLGNTEAFF. The CDR3 DNA is TGTGCCAGCAGCCCCCGAGGCCTGGGGAACACTGAAGCTTTCTTT.